This T cell receptor (beta chain) was recovered during a study of metastatic and nonmetastatic thyroid tumors. Study details: Across blood and tumor or nodule tissue, repertoires from malignant and benign thyroid patients were compared with one another.

In the authors' workflow: Building a distant-metastasis classifier for papillary thyroid cancer drew on CDR3 differences across clinicopathological groups. TCRdb reanalyzed the PCR reads with MiXCR. These V and J calls rely on TCRdb rather than the paper's analysis. The sample has 15,000 to 20,000 clones, over 20% seen once. CDR3 length: 14 amino acids. V was clipped by 3 bases and J by 13 bases; unmatched bases: 7. No treatment of any kind had been given to any patient before thyroid surgery. The table lists this clone with many counts. Antigen: not known. Whole-study results and caveats: Significantly greater TCR beta diversity was reportedly found in malignant thyroid tumors than in benign nodules (in blood and tumor).

The chain joins TRBV12-3 or TRBV12-4 to TRBJ1-6, with TRBD1 matching over 9 bases. Sequencing was carried out using tumor tissue. The source of this sequence is a male donor with papillary thyroid cancer or a benign thyroid nodule (not recorded which). Some clones in this sample may be carry-over from other donors' samples. The CDR3 DNA is TGTGCCAGCAGTTTGGGGGACAGGGATTTTCCCCTCCACTTT. It is translated as CASSLGDRDFPLHF.